This paragraph covers one TCR beta chain sequence. These data originate in a study of T cell changes during pregnancy in multiple sclerosis. The method was immunoSEQ multiplex PCR; TCRdb's version includes in-frame clones alone and lacks a portion of them. This table has roughly 43,000 clones, roughly 91% appearing once. Trimming took 0 bases from V and 0 from J, leaving 12 bases between them. The germline CDR1 and CDR2 sequences are LNHDA and SQIVND (reference sequence). The CDR3 is 17 residues long. This specimen was CD4+ T cells from peripheral blood mononuclear cells, taken in the third trimester of pregnancy. This clonotype was obtained from a female donor with multiple sclerosis, enrolled in a pregnancy study. The chain recombines TRBV19 with TRBJ1-3, with no clear D. CDR3 in amino acids: CASSIDSQRVSGNTIYF. CDR3 nucleotides: TGTGCCAGTAGTATAGATTCTCAGCGCGTCTCTGGAAACACCATATATTTT.